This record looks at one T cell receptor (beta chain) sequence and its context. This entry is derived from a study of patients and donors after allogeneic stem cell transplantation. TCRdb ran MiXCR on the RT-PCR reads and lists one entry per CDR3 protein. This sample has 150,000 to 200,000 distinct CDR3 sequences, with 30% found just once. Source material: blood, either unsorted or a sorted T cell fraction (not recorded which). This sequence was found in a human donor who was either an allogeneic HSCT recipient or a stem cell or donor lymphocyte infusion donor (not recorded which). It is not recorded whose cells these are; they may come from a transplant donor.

The CDR3 nucleotides are TGTGCCAGCAGTTTATTACGCGGGGAGCTGTTTTTT. This codes for CASSLLRGELFF. The V gene is TRBV27, the J gene TRBJ2-2; no definite D call. Between the trimmed V and J ends, which lost 1 base and 7 bases, there was a span of 4 bases. The CDR3 runs to 12 residues. The germline V gene has CDR1 MNHEY and CDR2 SMNVEV (reference sequence).